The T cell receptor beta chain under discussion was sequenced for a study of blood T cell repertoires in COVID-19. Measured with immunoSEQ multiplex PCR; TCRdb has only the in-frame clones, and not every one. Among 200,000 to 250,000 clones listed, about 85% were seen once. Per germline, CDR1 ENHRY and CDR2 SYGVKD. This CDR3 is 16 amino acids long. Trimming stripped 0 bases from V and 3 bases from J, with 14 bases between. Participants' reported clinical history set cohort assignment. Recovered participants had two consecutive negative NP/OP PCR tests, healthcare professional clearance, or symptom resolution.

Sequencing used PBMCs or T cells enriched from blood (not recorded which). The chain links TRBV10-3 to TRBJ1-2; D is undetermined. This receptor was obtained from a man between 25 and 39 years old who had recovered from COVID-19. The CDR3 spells CAISESVGGNDYGYTF. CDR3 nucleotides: TGTGCCATCAGTGAGTCTGTAGGAGGGAATGACTATGGCTACACCTTC.